These 30 T cell receptor beta chains came from one sample sequenced in a study of a mutant IDH1 vaccine in newly diagnosed glioma. The time point: baseline, week 1 (first vaccination visit). As for treatment: pre-vaccination baseline after standard-of-care therapy. Measured with immunoSEQ multiplex PCR; TCRdb has only the in-frame clones, and not every one. Seen here are some 38,000 clones, 80% to 95% observed once, and the top ten hold 15% to 20%. The sequencing used PBMCs, collected from a glioma patient treated with radiotherapy, temozolomide or both. Receptors originate from a young man with glioma.

The chain has TRBV28 and TRBJ2-5; either TRBD1 or TRBD2 may supply D (5 bases each). The germline gives CDR1 MDHEN, CDR2 SYDVKM. Trimming took off 3 bases at V and 2 bases at J, with 22 bases between the two ends. This CDR3 has 18 amino acids. The CDR3 bases are TGTGCCAGCAGTTTGACAAGGGGAAGAGGGGTAAAACAAGAGACCCAGTACTTC. Its protein is CASSLTRGRGVKQETQYF.

V gene TRBV5-4 combines with J gene TRBJ1-2, with D uncertain. Trimming shortened V by 4 bases and J by 4 bases, and 8 bases separated the two germline ends. Germline CDR1 SGHNT, CDR2 YYREEE (reference sequence). The CDR3 spans 12 residues. This CDR3 reads CASSPGTYGYTF. CDR3 coding DNA: TGTGCCAGCAGCCCGGGAACCTATGGCTACACCTTC.

The chain links TRBV7-2 to TRBJ1-4; D unclear. Germline values: CDR1 SGHTA, CDR2 FQGNSA. The CDR3 is 13 residues long. With 4 bases removed from V and 8 bases from J, the gap between germline ends came to 11 bases. CDR3 sequence reads: CASSSSGREKLFF. CDR3 DNA sequence: TGTGCCAGCAGCTCCTCCGGACGGGAAAAACTGTTTTTT.

The chain recombines TRBV5-4 with TRBJ1-2, with 10 positions matching TRBD1. Germline V lookup: CDR1 SGHNT, CDR2 YYREEE (reference sequence). The V gene end was trimmed by 0 bases and the J gene end by 5 bases; junction bases not matched to a gene: 7. The CDR3 has 16 residues. The CDR3 region is CASSLGTRGQGYGYTF. CDR3 nucleotides: TGTGCCAGCAGCTTGGGGACCAGGGGACAGGGGTATGGCTACACCTTC.

The chain joins TRBV9 to TRBJ1-1, with D uncertain. This CDR3 has 16 amino acids. CDR1 SGDLS and CDR2 YYNGEE come from the germline V gene. V dropped 4 bases and J dropped 3 bases, with 19 bases sitting between them. CDR3 nucleotide sequence: TGTGCCAGCAGCCCGACCCCGATACTCCGAGACACTGAAGCTTTCTTT. Translated: CASSPTPILRDTEAFF. Filled out from reference TRBV9 and TRBJ1-1, the complete variable domain reads DSGVTQTPKHLITATGQRVTLRCSPRSGDLSVYWYQQSLDQGLQFLIQYYNGEERAKGNILERFSAQQFPDLHSELNLSSLELGDSALYFCASSPTPILRDTEAFFGQGTRLTVV.

This sequence joins TRBV30 and TRBJ1-6; D is undetermined. The germline V and J ends were trimmed by 1 base and 8 bases, with 12 bases remaining between them. This CDR3 comprises 14 residues. Per germline, CDR1 GTSNPN and CDR2 SVGIG (reference sequence). This CDR3 is CAWSGTYSYSPLHF. Here the CDR3 DNA reads TGTGCCTGGAGTGGGACCTACTCTTATTCACCCCTCCACTTT.

The genes are TRBV5-1 and TRBJ2-1; the D is unclear. Trimming removed 5 bases at V and 10 bases at J, with 19 bases between. Germline loops: CDR1 SGHRS, CDR2 YFSETQ. This CDR3 contains 14 residues. Here the CDR3 DNA reads TGCGCCAGCAGTTACGAAGGAGCGATCGGGGAGCAGTTCTTC. Its translation is CASSYEGAIGEQFF. Based on the CDR3 plus reference TRBV5-1 and TRBJ2-1, the full variable domain is KAGVTQTPRYLIKTRGQQVTLSCSPISGHRSVSWYQQTPGQGLQFLFEYFSETQRNKGNFPGRFSGRQFSNSRSEMNVSTLELGDSALYLCASSYEGAIGEQFFGPGTRLTVL.

This chain links TRBV14 with TRBJ2-7; 7 bases fit TRBD1. Germline V CDR1 and CDR2: SGHDN, FVKESK. V dropped 2 bases and J dropped 6; count of bases not matched to a gene: 4. This CDR3 spans 13 amino acids. CDR3 loop: CASSQQQGIEQYF. Written as DNA, the CDR3 is TGTGCCAGCAGCCAACAACAGGGGATCGAGCAGTACTTC. The full variable domain, with the rest looked up from reference TRBV14 and TRBJ2-7, is EAGVTQFPSHSVIEKGQTVTLRCDPISGHDNLYWYRRVMGKEIKFLLHFVKESKQDESGMPNNRFLAERTGGTYSTLKVQPAELEDSGVYFCASSQQQGIEQYFGPGTRLTVT.

This clone has a single count. The V gene is TRBV5-6, the J gene TRBJ1-2; D gene unclear. V was shortened by 1 base and J by 1 base, with 5 bases between the two germline ends. The CDR3 length is 13 residues. Germline CDR1 is SGHDT and CDR2 is YYEEEE. CDR3 protein: CASSLRSNYGYTF. DNA for the CDR3: TGTGCCAGCAGCTTGCGCAGTAACTATGGCTACACCTTC.

On this clone: At one boundary the junction diverges from the germline segment, which might be a read error. CDR3: CASSAGTGSFQGTQYF. The CDR3 region has the DNA TGTGCCAGTAGTGCCGGGACAGGGTCTTTCCAAGGGACCCAGTACTTC. The chain joins TRBV19 to TRBJ2-5; 9 bases agree with TRBD1. Per the germline V gene, CDR1 is LNHDA and CDR2 is SQIVND (reference sequence). The CDR3 has 16 amino acids.

This chain uses TRBV7-2 with TRBJ2-7; D gene unclear. In germline, CDR1 is SGHTA, CDR2 FQGNSA. V was cut by 5 bases and J by 4 bases, with 15 bases left in between. This CDR3 has 14 amino acids. The CDR3 DNA follows: TGTGCCAGCAGCACCGGCCCCGGGCTTTACGAGCAGTACTTC. Translating gives CASSTGPGLYEQYF. Looking up the rest from reference TRBV7-2 and TRBJ2-7 gives the full variable domain: GAGVSQSPSNKVTEKGKDVELRCDPISGHTALYWYRQSLGQGLEFLIYFQGNSAPDKSGLPSDRFSAERTGGSVSTLTIQRTQQEDSAVYLCASSTGPGLYEQYFGPGTRLTVT.

Written as DNA, the CDR3 is TGTGCCAGCAGCTTAGTGGGGCGGGAGGGGTACAATGAGCAGTTCTTC. This translates into CASSLVGREGYNEQFF. The chain links TRBV7-4 to TRBJ2-1, with 9 bases lining up with TRBD2. CDR1 is SGHVT, CDR2 SQSDAQ, per germline. CDR3 size: 16 residues. Trimming removed 1 base from V and 4 bases from J; junction bases left unmatched: 5.

V usage is TRBV4-2 and J usage is TRBJ2-2; D is perhaps TRBD1 or TRBD2 (5 bases each). Between the trimmed V and J ends, which lost 0 bases and 12 bases, there was a span of 11 bases. Looked up from germline, CDR1 is LGHNA and CDR2 is YNFKEQ. The CDR3 is 13 residues long. In DNA form, the CDR3 reads TGTGCCAGCAGCCAAGATGGGGGTGGGAAGCTGTTTTTT. Residues: CASSQDGGGKLFF.

J is TRBJ2-7 and V is TRBV7-2; 10 positions agree with TRBD2. The CDR3 is made up of 16 amino acids. Per germline, CDR1 SGHTA and CDR2 FQGNSA. Trimming removed 4 bases from V and 2 bases from J; junction bases left unmatched: 8. The CDR3 region is CASSWLAGVGAYEQYF. The CDR3 DNA reads TGTGCCAGCAGCTGGCTAGCGGGAGTAGGGGCCTACGAGCAGTACTTC. The variable domain in full, with the rest retrieved from reference TRBV7-2 and TRBJ2-7, is GAGVSQSPSNKVTEKGKDVELRCDPISGHTALYWYRQSLGQGLEFLIYFQGNSAPDKSGLPSDRFSAERTGGSVSTLTIQRTQQEDSAVYLCASSWLAGVGAYEQYFGPGTRLTVT.

The CDR3 coding sequence is TGTGCCAGCAGTTACGAGAACTACGAGCAGTACTTC. The encoded protein is CASSYENYEQYF. The V call is TRBV6-6, the J call TRBJ2-7, with unresolved D. Per the germline V gene, CDR1 is MNHNY and CDR2 is SVGAGI (reference sequence). The CDR3 consists of 12 residues. Trimming removed 2 bases at V and 3 bases at J, with 5 bases between.

The rearrangement joins TRBV30 to TRBJ1-6; D is perhaps TRBD1 (5 bases). The V gene's germline CDR1 is GTSNPN and CDR2 SVGIG (reference sequence). Trimming shortened V by 4 bases and J by 9 bases, and 13 bases separated the two germline ends. The CDR3 is made up of 13 amino acids. DNA of the CDR3: TGTGCCTGGAAGGGGCGACTGGGTTCACCCCTCCACTTT. It encodes CAWKGRLGSPLHF.

There are a few counts of this clone. The chain uses TRBV30 and TRBJ1-4; no definite D call. Trimming pared 6 bases from V and 5 bases from J, leaving 13 bases between. CDR1 is GTSNPN, CDR2 SVGIG, per germline (reference sequence). The CDR3 is 13 residues long. The chain's CDR3 is CACGILGNEKLFF. The CDR3 DNA is TGTGCCTGCGGGATCTTGGGGAATGAAAAACTGTTTTTT.

This chain links TRBV6-1 with TRBJ2-7; 7 bases fit TRBD1. V dropped 4 bases and J dropped 6; count of bases not matched to a gene: 12. CDR1 is MNHNS, CDR2 SASEGT, per germline. The CDR3 is 15 residues long. CDR3 nucleotide sequence: TGTGCCAGCAGTGCAACAGGGGATGGGGCCTCCGAGCAGTACTTC. As protein: CASSATGDGASEQYF.

The chain combines TRBV19 with TRBJ2-1, with D possibly being TRBD2 (6 bases). Per germline, CDR1 LNHDA and CDR2 SQIVND (reference sequence). Deletions cut 3 bases from V and 7 bases from J, with 7 bases between. CDR3 length: 12 residues. CDR3 region: CASSIGGNEQFF. Here the CDR3 DNA reads TGTGCCAGTAGTATCGGAGGGAATGAGCAGTTCTTC.

The chain carries TRBV6-5 and TRBJ2-1, with 9 positions matching TRBD2. From germline, CDR1 is MNHEY and CDR2 SVGAGI. This CDR3 spans 16 amino acids. J was trimmed by 4 bases and V by 0 bases; bases with no gene match: 4. CDR3 DNA: TGTGCCAGCAGTTACTCGAAGGCGGGAGGGTACAATGAGCAGTTCTTC. Protein product: CASSYSKAGGYNEQFF.

The CDR3 protein is CASSFGGAGEAFF. The CDR3 DNA follows: TGTGCCAGCAGCTTTGGGGGGGCGGGTGAAGCTTTCTTT. The genes are TRBV5-8 and TRBJ1-1, with a tentative D call TRBD1 (6 bases). V dropped 2 bases and J dropped 7 bases, with 12 bases sitting between them. This CDR3 is 13 amino acids long. Looked up from germline, CDR1 is SGHTS and CDR2 is YDEGEE.

This chain joins TRBV25-1 and TRBJ2-1, with 12 positions matching TRBD2. V gave up 1 base and J gave up 1 base; unmatched junction bases: 2. The CDR3 contains 17 residues. Germline V gives CDR1 MGHDK, CDR2 SYGVNS. This chain's CDR3 is CASSEWTSGKSYNEQFF. CDR3 DNA: TGTGCCAGCAGTGAATGGACTAGCGGGAAATCCTACAATGAGCAGTTCTTC. The variable domain in full, with the rest retrieved from reference TRBV25-1 and TRBJ2-1, is EADIYQTPRYLVIGTGKKITLECSQTMGHDKMYWYQQDPGMELHLIHYSYGVNSTEKGDLSSESTVSRIRTEHFPLTLESARPSHTSQYLCASSEWTSGKSYNEQFFGPGTRLTVL.

This clone appeared once. The V call is TRBV18, the J call TRBJ2-3; no definite D call. With 3 bases removed from V and 2 bases from J, the gap between germline ends came to 21 bases. From germline, CDR1 is KGHSH and CDR2 LQKENI. The CDR3 runs to 18 residues. DNA of the CDR3: TGTGCCAGCTCACCTGATCCATACTTGGCTCCTTACACAGATACGCAGTATTTT. Translated: CASSPDPYLAPYTDTQYF.

This rearrangement joins TRBV2 to TRBJ2-7; tentatively, D is TRBD1 or TRBD2 (5 bases each). V shed 1 base and J shed 3 bases, with 13 bases lying between them. The germline V gene has CDR1 SNHLY and CDR2 FYNNEI. This CDR3 contains 15 residues. This chain's CDR3 is CASSEGRGVFYEQYF. CDR3 DNA sequence: TGTGCCAGCAGTGAAGGTAGGGGAGTTTTCTACGAGCAGTACTTC.

The rearrangement joins TRBV5-5 to TRBJ2-1; D unresolved. Germline V gene sequence: CDR1 SGHKS, CDR2 YYEKEE (reference sequence). Trimming took off 4 bases at V and 15 bases at J, with 17 bases between the two ends. The CDR3 covers 12 residues. CDR3 protein: CASSVAESRPFF. The CDR3 DNA is TGTGCCAGCAGCGTGGCCGAAAGTCGTCCGTTCTTC.

This chain uses TRBV6-5 with TRBJ1-1; the D is unclear. CDR1 MNHEY and CDR2 SVGAGI come from the germline V gene. CDR3 length: 16 amino acids. V gave up 2 bases and J gave up 4 bases, with 17 bases separating them. As DNA, the CDR3 is TGTGCCAGCAGTTACGGAATATGGAGGGTAGGCACTGAAGCTTTCTTT. It yields the protein CASSYGIWRVGTEAFF.

The chain joins TRBV5-1 to TRBJ2-2; weak D call: TRBD1 (6 bases). Trimming pared 4 bases from V and 5 bases from J, leaving 15 bases between. This CDR3 region has 15 residues. Looked up from germline, CDR1 is SGHRS and CDR2 is YFSETQ. The CDR3 DNA sequence: TGCGCCAGCAGCCGGGTGGACAGAACGACCGGGGAGCTGTTTTTT. It translates to CASSRVDRTTGELFF.

The V and J genes are TRBV7-9 and TRBJ1-2; 7 bases are shared with TRBD1. Germline CDR1 SEHNR, CDR2 FQNEAQ (reference sequence). Trimming at V came to 3 bases and at J to 7 bases, leaving 8 bases not matched to a gene. This CDR3 region has 14 residues. The CDR3 spells CASSFDDRASGYTF. DNA for the CDR3: TGTGCCAGCAGCTTCGATGACAGGGCCTCTGGCTACACCTTC.

The CDR3 DNA follows: TGTGCCAGTAACCGGGACATGGGAAACACCATATATTTT. It is translated as CASNRDMGNTIYF. The chain links TRBV19 to TRBJ1-3; tentatively, D is TRBD1 (6 bases). The V and J ends lost 7 bases and 4 bases respectively, with 11 bases between them. CDR3 length: 13 amino acids. Germline V lookup: CDR1 LNHDA, CDR2 SQIVND (reference sequence).

The chain is built from TRBV19 and TRBJ1-5; D is unresolved. The CDR3 contains 14 residues. Germline-derived CDR1 and CDR2 are LNHDA and SQIVND (reference sequence). V lost 4 bases, J lost 1 base, and 8 bases lay in between. CDR3 coding DNA: TGTGCCAGTAGTAAATGGCAGAGCAATCAGCCCCAGCATTTT. The encoded protein is CASSKWQSNQPQHF.